The 13 T cell receptor beta chains presented below share a single source sample, sequenced in a study of Graves' ophthalmopathy and Graves' hyperthyroidism. Investigators amplified TCR beta CDR3 regions from RNA transcripts. After a first-round RT-PCR with HTBI primers, a second-round multiplex PCR was run. Each CDR3 protein gets one entry after TCRdb re-called the multiplex PCR reads with MiXCR. The repertoire holds about 740,000 distinct CDR3 sequences, with 40% as singletons. Sequencing used peripheral blood. All receptors come from an adult man with Graves' ophthalmopathy.

The J gene is TRBJ1-5, the V gene TRBV7-9, with TRBD1 matching over 7 bases. From germline, CDR1 is SEHNR and CDR2 FQNEAQ (reference sequence). V trimming: 3 bases; J trimming: 0 bases; junction bases outside the gene matches: 11. The CDR3 contains 18 residues. The CDR3 here is CASSFIRDSLSSNQPQHF. CDR3 DNA: TGTGCCAGCAGCTTCATTCGGGACAGCCTCTCTAGCAATCAGCCCCAGCATTTT.

This clonotype was counted a few times. The CDR3 region is CSANTMTSGREQYF. CDR3 coding DNA: TGCAGTGCAAACACAATGACTAGCGGGAGAGAGCAGTACTTC. The chain has TRBV20-1 and TRBJ2-7; 12 nucleotides line up with TRBD2. The trim removed 6 bases at V and 7 bases at J, leaving 10 bases unmatched. Germline CDR1 reads DFQATT; CDR2 reads SNEGSKA (reference sequence). CDR3 length equals 14 residues.

This clonotype was seen repeatedly, ten times or more. The chain carries TRBV5-6 and TRBJ1-6; D is uncertain. CDR1 and CDR2 from the germline V gene are SGHDT and YYEEEE. The CDR3 is 12 residues long. V lost 0 bases and J lost 14, with 9 bases in between. This CDR3 is CASSLGVSALHF. DNA of the CDR3: TGTGCCAGCAGCTTGGGGGTTTCGGCCCTCCACTTT.

J is TRBJ1-2 and V is TRBV7-9, with no clear D. V shed 3 bases and J shed 8 bases, with 10 bases lying between them. This CDR3 comprises 12 residues. The germline gives CDR1 SEHNR, CDR2 FQNEAQ (reference sequence). This chain's CDR3 is CASSFPGSGYTF. The CDR3 DNA sequence: TGTGCCAGCAGCTTCCCGGGGTCCGGCTACACCTTC.

The CDR3 protein is CASSEARDSIADTQYF. As DNA, the CDR3 is TGTGCCAGCAGTGAAGCGCGGGATAGCATTGCAGATACGCAGTATTTT. This chain joins TRBV2 and TRBJ2-3; tentatively, D is TRBD2 (6 bases). The CDR3 loop spans 16 amino acids. Germline loops: CDR1 SNHLY, CDR2 FYNNEI. V lost 0 bases to trimming and J lost 4 bases, with 14 bases between them. The full variable domain, with the rest looked up from reference TRBV2 and TRBJ2-3, is EPEVTQTPSHQVTQMGQEVILRCVPISNHLYFYWYRQILGQKVEFLVSFYNNEISEKSEIFDDQFSVERPDGSNFTLKIRSTKLEDSAMYFCASSEARDSIADTQYFGPGTRLTVL.

J is TRBJ1-5 and V is TRBV19; possibly TRBD1 for D (6 bases). The germline V gene has CDR1 LNHDA and CDR2 SQIVND (reference sequence). The CDR3 length is 16 residues. Trimming removed 3 bases at V and 6 bases at J, with 18 bases between. As DNA, the CDR3 is TGTGCCAGTAGTATCTCTGGGGACACGGGCAGTCAGCCCCAGCATTTT. It codes for CASSISGDTGSQPQHF.

Comments on this clonotype: A much larger clone differs from this one at a single base, so this may be a read error. This chain uses TRBV7-9 with TRBJ2-5; 12 bases map to TRBD1. The CDR3 has 18 residues. Germline V CDR1 and CDR2: SEHNR, FQNEAQ (reference sequence). V gave up 4 bases and J gave up 9 bases; unmatched junction bases: 18. CDR3 loop: CASSWPMGTGGIKESQYF. For the CDR3, the DNA is TGTGCCAGCAGCTGGCCGATGGGGACAGGGGGCATTAAGGAGTCCCAGTACTTC. The variable domain in full, with the rest retrieved from reference TRBV7-9 and TRBJ2-5, is DTGVSQNPRHKITKRGQNVTFRCDPISEHNRLYWYRQTLGQGPEFLTYFQNEAQLEKSRLLSDRFSAERPKGSFSTLEIQRTEQGDSAMYLCASSWPMGTGGIKESQYFGPGTRLLVL.

This clonotype was detected ten times or more. The chain carries TRBV19 and TRBJ1-2, with unresolved D. The CDR3 consists of 13 residues. The V gene lost 3 bases and the J gene lost 3 bases, with 8 bases spanning the gap. Germline V gene data show CDR1 as LNHDA and CDR2 as SQIVND (reference sequence). The CDR3 DNA sequence: TGTGCCAGTAGTATTCCTCAGGACTATGGCTACACCTTC. Translating it yields CASSIPQDYGYTF.

This clonotype showed up just a few times. The chain joins TRBV5-4 to TRBJ1-2; no definite D call. The V end was cut by 2 bases, the J end by 4 bases, with 9 bases between. Germline V lookup: CDR1 SGHNT, CDR2 YYREEE (reference sequence). This CDR3 is 13 amino acids long. The CDR3 protein is CASSFDNGYGYTF. The CDR3 DNA follows: TGTGCCAGCAGCTTTGATAATGGCTATGGCTACACCTTC.

A remark on this clonotype: A much larger clone sits a single nucleotide away, making a read error possible. The chain carries TRBV10-3 and TRBJ2-5; TRBD2 agrees at 12 bases. The CDR3 spans 14 residues. Germline V gene data show CDR1 as ENHRY and CDR2 as SYGVKD. Trimming at V came to 8 bases and at J to 5 bases, leaving 6 bases not matched to a gene. The CDR3 reads CAIQPTSGSETQYF. In nucleotides, the CDR3 is TGTGCCATCCAACCGACTAGCGGGAGTGAGACCCAGTACTTC.

The DNA of the CDR3 is TGTGCCAGCAGCTACCGGACAGGGCAGGGGGCTTACGGCTACACCTTC. The encoded protein is CASSYRTGQGAYGYTF. The rearrangement links TRBV7-9 to TRBJ1-2; TRBD1 matches 8 bases. V gave up 4 bases and J gave up 8 bases; unmatched junction bases: 15. Germline lookup yields CDR1 SEHNR and CDR2 FQNEAQ (reference sequence). The CDR3 is made up of 16 amino acids.

This clonotype has ten or more counts. V and J are TRBV10-3 and TRBJ1-2; D unresolved. This CDR3 region has 16 residues. Germline V gene lookup returns CDR1 ENHRY and CDR2 SYGVKD. The V end was cut by 3 bases, the J end by 0 bases, with 14 bases between. The CDR3 DNA sequence: TGTGCCATCAGTGATAACGTCCTAACAGCTAACTATGGCTACACCTTC. Protein product: CAISDNVLTANYGYTF.

This clonotype was picked up many times. The CDR3 sequence is CASSAGGTSNQPQHF. Written as DNA, the CDR3 is TGTGCCAGCAGCGCGGGCGGCACTAGCAATCAGCCCCAGCATTTT. V and J are TRBV9 and TRBJ1-5; D is ambiguous. V dropped 3 bases and J dropped 0 bases, with 10 bases sitting between them. Germline V gene data show CDR1 as SGDLS and CDR2 as YYNGEE. The CDR3 extends over 15 amino acids.